A single sample is the source of the 10 T cell receptor beta chains below, sequenced in a study of regulatory T cells in long-lasting Graves disease. Specified time point: newly diagnosed GD, antithyroid drugs for less than 3 months. Scientists built the TCR library using RNA that was extracted from PBMCs. CDR3-region Arm-PCR and iRepertoire HTBI primers produced the TCR beta libraries. TCRdb reprocessed the multiplex PCR reads with MiXCR, giving one entry per CDR3 protein. The sample has 400,000 to 450,000 distinct CDR3 sequences, about 16% seen once. This sample was also put to use in a study of T cells in Graves' hyperthyroidism and ophthalmopathy.

The starting material was peripheral blood mononuclear cells (PBMCs), obtained at new diagnosis, from a patient treated with antithyroid drugs. These receptors were collected from a woman between 25 and 40 years old with Graves disease.

This clonotype was picked up a small number of times. The V call is TRBV4-1, the J call TRBJ2-1; TRBD2 matches 9 bases. Trimming cost V 0 bases and J 2 bases; bases outside gene matches: 5. The CDR3 sequence is 17 residues long. From germline, CDR1 is MGHRA and CDR2 YSYEKL. Written as DNA, the CDR3 is TGCGCCAGCAGCCAAGACCGGGGCGGGAGGGCCTACAATGAGCAGTTCTTC. Residues: CASSQDRGGRAYNEQFF.

This clonotype was picked up many times. The gene calls are TRBV27 and TRBJ2-5, with D unclear. Deletions cut 3 bases from V and 4 bases from J, with 6 bases between. Germline V gene data show CDR1 as MNHEY and CDR2 as SMNVEV (reference sequence). This CDR3 is 12 amino acids long. The CDR3 is CASSFWGETQYF. CDR3 DNA sequence: TGTGCCAGCAGTTTTTGGGGAGAGACCCAGTACTTC.

This clonotype has a handful of counts. One base away lies a much larger clone, so this may be a sequencing read error. The chain is built from TRBV2 and TRBJ2-7, with a possible D match to TRBD2 (6 bases). Germline CDR1 and CDR2: SNHLY and FYNNEI. CDR3 size: 12 residues. For the CDR3, the DNA is TGTGCCAGCGGGGGGAGCTCCTACGGGCAGTACTTC. It codes for CASGGSSYGQYF.

Only a few counts were recorded for this clonotype. V gene TRBV3-1 combines with J gene TRBJ2-5; 7 bases line up with TRBD2. The CDR3 has 16 residues. V gave up 0 bases and J gave up 2 bases; unmatched junction bases: 6. Germline assignment: CDR1 LGHDT and CDR2 YNNKEL (reference sequence). The CDR3 region is CASSQDGASGQETQYF. The CDR3 DNA follows: TGTGCCAGCAGCCAAGATGGGGCTAGCGGTCAAGAGACCCAGTACTTC.

This clonotype occurred many times. The chain is built from TRBV6-2 or TRBV6-3 and TRBJ1-1, with 7 nucleotides matching TRBD1. Germline trimming cut 7 bases from V and 9 bases from J; bases unmatched to any gene: 11. CDR3 length: 13 amino acids. Germline V gene lookup returns CDR1 MNHEY and CDR2 SVGEGT. Here the CDR3 DNA reads TGTGCCAGCATCCCCAGACAGGGCATTCAAGCTTTCTTT. Translation: CASIPRQGIQAFF.

The chain carries TRBV6-6 and TRBJ1-1; D not resolved. Trimming shortened V by 0 bases and J by 1 base, and 9 bases separated the two germline ends. CDR1 and CDR2 from the germline V gene are MNHNY and SVGAGI (reference sequence). There are 15 residues in the CDR3. CDR3 region: CASSYSLTGNTEAFF. In DNA form, the CDR3 reads TGTGCCAGCAGTTACTCGCTTACGGGGAACACTGAAGCTTTCTTT.

This clonotype was detected ten times or more. The chain combines TRBV12-3 or TRBV12-4 with TRBJ2-3; no reliable D call. This CDR3 region has 16 residues. V shed 5 bases and J shed 0 bases, with 15 bases lying between them. The CDR3 protein is CASSPSGSTSTDTQYF. The DNA for the CDR3 is TGTGCCAGCAGTCCTTCTGGGTCAACTAGCACAGATACGCAGTATTTT.

This rearrangement joins TRBV20-1 to TRBJ2-2; D possibly uses TRBD1 or TRBD2 (5 bases each). CDR3 length: 13 amino acids. Germline V gives CDR1 DFQATT, CDR2 SNEGSKA (reference sequence). Trimming cost V 6 bases and J 4 bases, with 12 bases left between them. The CDR3 reads CSAHWDGTGELFF. As DNA, the CDR3 is TGCAGTGCCCACTGGGACGGCACCGGGGAGCTGTTTTTT.

This clonotype has ten or more counts. J is TRBJ2-7 and V is TRBV12-3 or TRBV12-4; tentatively, D is TRBD2 (6 bases). Between the trimmed V and J ends, which lost 3 bases and 3 bases, there was a span of 12 bases. The CDR3 totals 14 residues. The CDR3 is CASSFGGLVYEQYF. CDR3 in DNA: TGTGCCAGCAGTTTCGGGGGACTGGTCTACGAGCAGTACTTC.

Ten or more counts support this clonotype. This sequence joins TRBV6-1 and TRBJ1-1; no definite D call. The CDR3 sequence is 14 residues long. The V and J ends lost 3 bases and 1 base respectively, with 9 bases between them. Germline V gene data show CDR1 as MNHNS and CDR2 as SASEGT. The CDR3 spells CASSEGGSNTEAFF. CDR3 nucleotides: TGTGCCAGCAGTGAGGGAGGGTCGAACACTGAAGCTTTCTTT.